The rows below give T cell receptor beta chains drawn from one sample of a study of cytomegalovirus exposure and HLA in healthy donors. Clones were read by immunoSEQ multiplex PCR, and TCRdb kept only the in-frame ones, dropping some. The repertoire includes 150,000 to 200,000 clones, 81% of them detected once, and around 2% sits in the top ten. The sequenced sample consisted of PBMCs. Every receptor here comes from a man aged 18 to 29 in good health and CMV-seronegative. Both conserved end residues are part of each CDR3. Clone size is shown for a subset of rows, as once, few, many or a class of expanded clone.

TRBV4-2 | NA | CASSQEFGSSAGELFF
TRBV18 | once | CASSPREGRHNEQFF
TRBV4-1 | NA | CASSQGQGLAGVYEQFF
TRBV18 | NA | CASSPPSFPDTQYF
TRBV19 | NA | CASSILRVWGIYEQYF
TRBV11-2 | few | CASSFGTGLAYSYNEQFF
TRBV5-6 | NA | CASSLEGLATDTQYF
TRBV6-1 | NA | CASSEVTSGGRNEQFF
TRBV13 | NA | CASSLGGVKSGEQYF
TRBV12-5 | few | CASGIQPPPSGSLQETQYF
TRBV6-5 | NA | CASQTVRAIETQYF
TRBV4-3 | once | CASSQDRHTDTQYF
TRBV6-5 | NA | CASSYGTGVGYGYTF
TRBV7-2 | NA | CASSLDGQDGNTIYF
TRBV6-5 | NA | CASSHGSRTAKTQYF
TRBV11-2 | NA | CASSLPLKQGLANVLTF
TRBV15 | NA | CATSTDRGLNQPQHF
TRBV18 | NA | CASSPDAAQEAFF
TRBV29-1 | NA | CSALSSAGTNGYTF
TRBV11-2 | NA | CASSLRSRGGADEKLFF
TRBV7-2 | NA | CASSLPGREKTQYF
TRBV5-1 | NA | CASSLLGIVRTDTQYF
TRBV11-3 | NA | CASSLAAGEETQYF
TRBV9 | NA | CASGGGLRGQDTQYF
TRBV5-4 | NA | CASSLGLGARAEAFF
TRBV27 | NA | CASSSGRGNQPQHF
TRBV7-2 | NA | CASSLGARLNTEAFF
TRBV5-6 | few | CASSRLEGTSGRQPQHF
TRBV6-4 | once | CASNRQGAWIYEQYF
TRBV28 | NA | CASSLGRVVDEQYF
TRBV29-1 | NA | CSVPGTGGGYTF
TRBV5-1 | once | CASSFRAGTDTGELFF
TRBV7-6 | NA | CASSRHQLRGSGRYEQYF
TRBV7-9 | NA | CASSFEMGGETDTQYF
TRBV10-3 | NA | CAISDSRRDEQYF
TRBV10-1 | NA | CASELAIDNEQFF
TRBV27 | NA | CASSFVPGLAGGAADTQYF
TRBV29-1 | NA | CSVPGLAGHTDTQYF
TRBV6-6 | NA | CASSNRLAADEQYF
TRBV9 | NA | CASSSGTGDGELFF
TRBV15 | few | CATSRDPSVGEQYF
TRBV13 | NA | CASSSGGQETQYF
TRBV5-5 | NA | CASSLAPLGTANTEAFF
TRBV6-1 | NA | CASSELQETQYF
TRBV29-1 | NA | CSVHNRQTNTEAFF
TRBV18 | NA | CASSPWTDNEKLFF
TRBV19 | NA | CASSIGASGANVLTF
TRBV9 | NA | CASSYPGQGMGGANVLTF
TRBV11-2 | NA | CASSSWTLQETQYF
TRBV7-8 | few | CASSQGQGPSYEQYF
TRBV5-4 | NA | CASSLVREADTQYF
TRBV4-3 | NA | CASSQGQAGGTDTQYF
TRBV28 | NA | CASRTGGFGYTF
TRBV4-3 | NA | CASSQETSGRADEQYF
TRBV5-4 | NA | CASSPATSAGGETQYF
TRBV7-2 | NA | CASTRDTRSGNTIYF
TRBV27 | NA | CASRVGVAGGKTDTQYF
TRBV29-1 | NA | CSVEDREGRDYGNEQFF